This record covers a single T cell receptor (beta chain). Antigen: not known. The entry originates in a study of cytomegalovirus exposure and HLA in healthy donors. Looked up from germline, CDR1 is SGHDN and CDR2 is FVKESK. The CDR3 length is 17 residues. Trimming pared 0 bases from V and 0 bases from J, leaving 15 bases between. Clones were read by immunoSEQ multiplex PCR, and TCRdb kept only the in-frame ones, dropping some. This table has approximately 70,000 clones, around 94% appearing once. Study observations and caveats: According to the study, 150 to 200 TCR beta chains were cytomegalovirus-associated.

The sequencing input was PBMCs. This chain uses TRBV14 with TRBJ2-7, with D possibly being TRBD2 (6 bases). This receptor was taken from a woman aged 18-29 years in good health and CMV-seropositive. The chain's CDR3 is CASSQDWAGKYSYEQYF. The CDR3 DNA sequence: TGTGCCAGCAGCCAAGATTGGGCGGGGAAATACTCCTACGAGCAGTACTTC. Using reference TRBV14 and TRBJ2-7 for the parts outside the CDR3, the full variable domain is EAGVTQFPSHSVIEKGQTVTLRCDPISGHDNLYWYRRVMGKEIKFLLHFVKESKQDESGMPNNRFLAERTGGTYSTLKVQPAELEDSGVYFCASSQDWAGKYSYEQYFGPGTRLTVT.